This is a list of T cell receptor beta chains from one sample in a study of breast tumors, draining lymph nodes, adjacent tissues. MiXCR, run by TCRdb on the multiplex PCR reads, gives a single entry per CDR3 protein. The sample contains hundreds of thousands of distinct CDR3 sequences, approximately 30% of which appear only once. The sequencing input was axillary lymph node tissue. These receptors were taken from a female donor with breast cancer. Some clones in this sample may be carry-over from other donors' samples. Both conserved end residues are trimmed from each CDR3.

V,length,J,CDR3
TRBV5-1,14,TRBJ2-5,ASSLVARVSEETQY
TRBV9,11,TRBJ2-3,ASSGSLTDTQY
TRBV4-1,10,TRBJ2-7,ACSLDGYKQY
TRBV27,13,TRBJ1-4,ASNPVGGRGEKLF
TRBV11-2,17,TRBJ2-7,ASSSLRTGPGLAAYEQY
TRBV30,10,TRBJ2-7,AWIPDHYEQY
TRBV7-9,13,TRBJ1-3,ASSPDRGYGYTIY
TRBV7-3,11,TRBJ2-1,ASSLISGGEQF
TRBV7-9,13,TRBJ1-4,ASRPPGREDEKLF
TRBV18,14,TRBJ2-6,ASSRLDRSGANVLT
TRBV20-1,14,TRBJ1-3,SATGGGTGTENTIY
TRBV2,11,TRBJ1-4,ASRDRGAEKLF
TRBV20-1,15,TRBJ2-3,SVPKGGLAGWADTQY
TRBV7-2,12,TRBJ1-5,ASSLGGSAQPQH
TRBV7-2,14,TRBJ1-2,ASSFRWTGDNYGYT
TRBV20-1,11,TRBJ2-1,SARSWTGNEQF
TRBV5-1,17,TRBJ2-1,ASSLKLGTSGRAYNEQF
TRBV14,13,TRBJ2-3,ASSHQGDHADTQY
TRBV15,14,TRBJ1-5,ATSSSGTGANQPQH
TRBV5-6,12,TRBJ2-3,ASSPPRRTDTQY
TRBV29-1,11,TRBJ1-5,SVSGGFNQPQH
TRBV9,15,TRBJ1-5,ASSVHRGQLHNQPQH
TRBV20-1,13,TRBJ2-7,SAPPIAGNPYEQY
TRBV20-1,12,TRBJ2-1,SARDLNRGNVGF
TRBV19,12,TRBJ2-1,ASSILAGGYEQF
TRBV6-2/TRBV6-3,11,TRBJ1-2,ASNRRAPGGYT
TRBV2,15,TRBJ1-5,ASTAGQGRILNQPQH
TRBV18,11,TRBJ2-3,ASSPQGGDTQY